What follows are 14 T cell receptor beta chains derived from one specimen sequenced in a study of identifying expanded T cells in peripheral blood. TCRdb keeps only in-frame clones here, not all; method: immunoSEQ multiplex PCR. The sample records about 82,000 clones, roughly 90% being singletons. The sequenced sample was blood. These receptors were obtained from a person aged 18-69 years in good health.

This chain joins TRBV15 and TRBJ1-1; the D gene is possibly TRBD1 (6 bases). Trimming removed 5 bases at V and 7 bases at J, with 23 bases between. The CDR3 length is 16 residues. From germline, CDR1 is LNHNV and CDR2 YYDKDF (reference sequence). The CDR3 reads CATSAGPVVQGLEAFF. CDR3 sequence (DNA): TGTGCCACCAGCGCGGGCCCCGTGGTGCAGGGGCTTGAAGCTTTCTTT.

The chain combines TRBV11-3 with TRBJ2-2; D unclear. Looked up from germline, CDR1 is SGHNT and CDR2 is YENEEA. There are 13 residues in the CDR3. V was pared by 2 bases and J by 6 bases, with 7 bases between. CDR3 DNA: TGTGCCAGCAGCTTATTCCATCCCGGGGAGCTGTTTTTT. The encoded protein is CASSLFHPGELFF.

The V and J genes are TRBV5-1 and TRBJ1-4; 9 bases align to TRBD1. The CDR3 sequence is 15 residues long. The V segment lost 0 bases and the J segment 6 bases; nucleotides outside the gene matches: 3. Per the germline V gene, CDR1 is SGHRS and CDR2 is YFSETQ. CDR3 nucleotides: TGCGCCAGCAGCTTGGGTACAGGGGGCGATGAAAAACTGTTTTTT. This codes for CASSLGTGGDEKLFF.

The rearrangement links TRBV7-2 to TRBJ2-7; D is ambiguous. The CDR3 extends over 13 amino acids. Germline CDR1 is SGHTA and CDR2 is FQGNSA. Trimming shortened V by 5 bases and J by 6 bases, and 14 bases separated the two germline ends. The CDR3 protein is CASSPSFPREQYF. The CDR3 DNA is TGTGCCAGCAGCCCCAGTTTCCCCCGCGAGCAGTACTTC.

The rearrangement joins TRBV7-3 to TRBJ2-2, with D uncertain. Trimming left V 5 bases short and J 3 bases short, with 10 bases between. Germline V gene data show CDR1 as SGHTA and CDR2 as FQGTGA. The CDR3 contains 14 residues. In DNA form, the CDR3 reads TGTGCCAGCAGCGAATCAGAGTACACCGGGGAGCTGTTTTTT. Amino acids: CASSESEYTGELFF.

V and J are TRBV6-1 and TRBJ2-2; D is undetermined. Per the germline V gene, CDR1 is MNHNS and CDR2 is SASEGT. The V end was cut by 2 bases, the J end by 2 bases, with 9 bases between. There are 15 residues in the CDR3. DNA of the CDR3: TGTGCCAGCAGTGAATGGGCAGTAAACACCGGGGAGCTGTTTTTT. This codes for CASSEWAVNTGELFF.

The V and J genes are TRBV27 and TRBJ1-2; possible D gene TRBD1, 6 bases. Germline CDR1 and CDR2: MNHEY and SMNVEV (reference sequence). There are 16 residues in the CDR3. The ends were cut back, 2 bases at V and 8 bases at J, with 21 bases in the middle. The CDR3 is CASSLRPFDRTKGYTF. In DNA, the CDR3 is TGTGCCAGCAGTTTACGCCCCTTTGACAGGACTAAGGGCTACACCTTC.

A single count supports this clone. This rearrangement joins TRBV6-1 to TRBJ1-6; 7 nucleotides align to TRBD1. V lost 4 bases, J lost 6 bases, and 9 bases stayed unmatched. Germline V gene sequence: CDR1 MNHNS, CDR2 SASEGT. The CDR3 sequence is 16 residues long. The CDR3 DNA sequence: TGTGCCAGCAGTGCCAAAGTTAACAGGGGTAATTCACCCCTCCACTTT. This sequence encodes CASSAKVNRGNSPLHF.

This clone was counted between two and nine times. The CDR3 bases are TGTGCCAGCAGCTTATCGGCGGGTCAGCCCCAGCATTTT. This gives the protein CASSLSAGQPQHF. The rearrangement links TRBV7-6 to TRBJ1-5; D is unclear. The ends were cut back, 2 bases at V and 6 bases at J, with 8 bases in the middle. Germline V gene sequence: CDR1 SGHVS, CDR2 FNYEAQ. This CDR3 region has 13 residues.

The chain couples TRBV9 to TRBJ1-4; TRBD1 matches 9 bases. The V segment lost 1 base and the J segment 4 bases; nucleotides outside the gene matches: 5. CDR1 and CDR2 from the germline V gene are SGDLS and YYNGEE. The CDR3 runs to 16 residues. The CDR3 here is CASSVWTGADNEKLFF. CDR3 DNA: TGTGCCAGCAGCGTATGGACAGGGGCGGATAATGAAAAACTGTTTTTT.

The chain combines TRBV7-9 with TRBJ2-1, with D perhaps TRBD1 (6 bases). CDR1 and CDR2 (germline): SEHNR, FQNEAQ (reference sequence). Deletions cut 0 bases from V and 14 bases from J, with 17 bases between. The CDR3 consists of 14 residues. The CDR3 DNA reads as TGTGCCAGCAGCTTAGCCCCCTCAACAGGGTGGAAGTTCTTC. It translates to CASSLAPSTGWKFF. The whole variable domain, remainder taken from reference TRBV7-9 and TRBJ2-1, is DTGVSQNPRHKITKRGQNVTFRCDPISEHNRLYWYRQTLGQGPEFLTYFQNEAQLEKSRLLSDRFSAERPKGSFSTLEIQRTEQGDSAMYLCASSLAPSTGWKFFGPGTRLTVL.

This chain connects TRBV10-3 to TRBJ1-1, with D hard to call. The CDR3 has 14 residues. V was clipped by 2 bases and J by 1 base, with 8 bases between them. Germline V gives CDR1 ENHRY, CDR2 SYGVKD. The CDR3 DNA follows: TGTGCCATCAGTGAGCTCCCGGGGAACACTGAAGCTTTCTTT. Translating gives CAISELPGNTEAFF.

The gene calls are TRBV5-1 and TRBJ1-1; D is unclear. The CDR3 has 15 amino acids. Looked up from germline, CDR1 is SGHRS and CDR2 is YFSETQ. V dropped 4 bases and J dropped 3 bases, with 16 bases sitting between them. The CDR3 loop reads CASSRGPGWDTEAFF. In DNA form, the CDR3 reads TGCGCCAGCAGCCGCGGGCCGGGGTGGGACACTGAAGCTTTCTTT.

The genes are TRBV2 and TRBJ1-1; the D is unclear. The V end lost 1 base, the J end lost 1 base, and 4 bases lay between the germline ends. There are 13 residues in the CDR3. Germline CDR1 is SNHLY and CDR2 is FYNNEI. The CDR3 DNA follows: TGTGCCAGCAGTGAAGAAGGGAACACTGAAGCTTTCTTT. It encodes CASSEEGNTEAFF. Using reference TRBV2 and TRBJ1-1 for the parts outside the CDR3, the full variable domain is EPEVTQTPSHQVTQMGQEVILRCVPISNHLYFYWYRQILGQKVEFLVSFYNNEISEKSEIFDDQFSVERPDGSNFTLKIRSTKLEDSAMYFCASSEEGNTEAFFGQGTRLTVV.